Below, 4 T cell receptor beta chains from the same sample are listed, as sequenced in a study of blood T cells in healthy people across ages. Then a second PCR, running about 6 to 12 cycles, was carried out with a sample-barcoded 5' primer and a J-beta primer mix. MiXCR, run by TCRdb on the 5' RACE reads, gives a single entry per CDR3 protein. The sample includes about 1.8 million distinct CDR3 sequences, approximately 50% seen only once; the top ten take more than 2%. Sequencing was performed on blood. All receptors come from a woman in her forties in good health.

The V call is TRBV12-3 or TRBV12-4, the J call TRBJ2-1; D might be TRBD1 or TRBD2, each matching 5 bases. The closer fit of TRBJ2-7 to the DNA end suggests the J call may be wrong. This CDR3 comprises 16 residues. The CDR3 loop is CASSPRGRVSYNEQYF. The CDR3 nucleotides are TGTGCCAGCAGTCCCCGGGGCAGGGTCTCCTACAATGAGCAGTACTTC.

The rearrangement joins TRBV3-1 to TRBJ2-4; D call uncertain. The CDR3 is made up of 12 amino acids. The ends were cut back, 0 bases at V and 8 bases at J, with 5 bases in the middle. Germline lookup yields CDR1 LGHDT and CDR2 YNNKEL (reference sequence). As DNA, the CDR3 is TGTGCCAGCAGCCAAGAAAGAGACATTCAGTACTTC. Amino acid sequence: CASSQERDIQYF.

The genes are TRBV6-5 and TRBJ1-1; weak D call: TRBD1 (6 bases). Germline V lookup: CDR1 MNHEY, CDR2 SVGAGI. The CDR3 is made up of 15 amino acids. Trimming left V 1 base short and J 2 bases short, with 11 bases between. DNA for the CDR3: TGTGCCAGCAGTTACTTTCCCGGGACAAACACTGAAGCTTTCTTT. Translation: CASSYFPGTNTEAFF.

A few counts support this clonotype. The chain has TRBV28 and TRBJ2-7; D call uncertain. CDR3 length equals 12 residues. Trimming cost V 5 bases and J 5 bases, with 10 bases left between them. CDR1 is MDHEN, CDR2 SYDVKM, per germline. The DNA for the CDR3 is TGTGCCAGCAGTCCTCATCTGGACGAGCAGTACTTC. Its protein is CASSPHLDEQYF.